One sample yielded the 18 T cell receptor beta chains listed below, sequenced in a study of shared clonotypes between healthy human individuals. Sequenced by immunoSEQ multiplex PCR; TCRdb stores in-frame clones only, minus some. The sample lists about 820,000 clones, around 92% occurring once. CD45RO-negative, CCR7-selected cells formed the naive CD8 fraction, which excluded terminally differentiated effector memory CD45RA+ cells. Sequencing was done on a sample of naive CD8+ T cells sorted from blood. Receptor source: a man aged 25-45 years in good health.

The CDR3 coding sequence is TGCGCCAGCAGCCAAGTTGAGAACAATGAGCAGTTCTTC. Translating it yields CASSQVENNEQFF. V gene TRBV4-1 combines with J gene TRBJ2-1; D call uncertain. Trimming shortened V by 1 base and J by 5 bases, and 6 bases separated the two germline ends. The germline CDR1 and CDR2 sequences are MGHRA and YSYEKL. This CDR3 comprises 13 residues.

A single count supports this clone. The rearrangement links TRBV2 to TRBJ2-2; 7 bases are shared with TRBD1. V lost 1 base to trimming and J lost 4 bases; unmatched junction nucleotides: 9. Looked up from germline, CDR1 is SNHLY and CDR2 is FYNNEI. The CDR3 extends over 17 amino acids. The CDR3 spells CASSEVTGFPPTGELFF. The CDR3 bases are TGTGCCAGCAGTGAAGTGACAGGGTTTCCTCCCACCGGGGAGCTGTTTTTT.

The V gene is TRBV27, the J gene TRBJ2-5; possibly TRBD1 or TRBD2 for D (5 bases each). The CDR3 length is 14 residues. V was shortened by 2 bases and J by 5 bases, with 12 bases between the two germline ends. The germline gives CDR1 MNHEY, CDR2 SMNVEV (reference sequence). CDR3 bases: TGTGCCAGCAGTTTACGAGGGGTCGGCGAGACCCAGTACTTC. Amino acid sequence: CASSLRGVGETQYF.

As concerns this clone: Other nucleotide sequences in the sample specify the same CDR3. The DNA for the CDR3 is TGTGCCAGCAGTCCCCAGGGCAATCAGCCCCAGCATTTT. This gives the protein CASSPQGNQPQHF. This chain connects TRBV6-5 to TRBJ1-5; D not resolved. Germline V gene data show CDR1 as MNHEY and CDR2 as SVGAGI. The V end lost 5 bases, the J end lost 2 bases, and 7 bases lay between the germline ends. The CDR3 has 13 amino acids.

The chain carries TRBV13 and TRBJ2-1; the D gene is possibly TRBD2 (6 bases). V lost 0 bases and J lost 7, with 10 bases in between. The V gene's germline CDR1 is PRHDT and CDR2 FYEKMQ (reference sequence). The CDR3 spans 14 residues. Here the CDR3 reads CASSLGRGRNEQFF. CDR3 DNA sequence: TGTGCCAGCAGCTTAGGGCGAGGGAGGAATGAGCAGTTCTTC.

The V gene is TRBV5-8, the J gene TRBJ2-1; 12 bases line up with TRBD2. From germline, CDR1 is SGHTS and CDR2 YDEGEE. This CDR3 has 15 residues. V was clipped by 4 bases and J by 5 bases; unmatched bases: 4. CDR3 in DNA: TGTGCCAGCAGCCCCGGACTAGCGGGGCACAATGAGCAGTTCTTC. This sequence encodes CASSPGLAGHNEQFF.

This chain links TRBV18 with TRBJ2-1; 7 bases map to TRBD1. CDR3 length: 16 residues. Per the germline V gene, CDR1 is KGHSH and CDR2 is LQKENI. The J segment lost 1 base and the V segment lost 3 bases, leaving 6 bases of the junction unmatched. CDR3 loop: CASSPKAGGSYNEQFF. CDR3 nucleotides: TGTGCCAGCTCACCCAAAGCAGGGGGTTCCTACAATGAGCAGTTCTTC.

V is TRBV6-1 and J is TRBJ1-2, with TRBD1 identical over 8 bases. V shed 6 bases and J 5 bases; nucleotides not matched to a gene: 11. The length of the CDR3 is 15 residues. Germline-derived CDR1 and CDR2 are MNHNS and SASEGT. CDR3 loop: CASRDPPGQEYGYTF. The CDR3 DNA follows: TGTGCCAGCAGGGACCCTCCGGGACAGGAGTATGGCTACACCTTC.

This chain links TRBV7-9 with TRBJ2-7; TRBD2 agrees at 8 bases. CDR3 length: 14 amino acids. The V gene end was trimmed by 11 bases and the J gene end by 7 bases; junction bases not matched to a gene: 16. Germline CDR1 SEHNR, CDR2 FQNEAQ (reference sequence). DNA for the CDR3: TGTGCCTGCCGCGCGGGGGGCGCTTTCGGAGAGCAGTACTTC. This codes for CACRAGGAFGEQYF.

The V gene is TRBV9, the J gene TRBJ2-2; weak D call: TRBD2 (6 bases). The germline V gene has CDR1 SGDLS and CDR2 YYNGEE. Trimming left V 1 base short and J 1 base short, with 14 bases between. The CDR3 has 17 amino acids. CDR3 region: CASSVSRRGGNTGELFF. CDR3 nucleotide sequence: TGTGCCAGCAGCGTATCGAGGCGGGGTGGGAACACCGGGGAGCTGTTTTTT.

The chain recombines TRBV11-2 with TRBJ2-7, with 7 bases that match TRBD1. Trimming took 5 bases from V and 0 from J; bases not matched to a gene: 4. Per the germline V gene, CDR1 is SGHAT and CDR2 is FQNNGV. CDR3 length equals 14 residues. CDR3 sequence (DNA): TGTGCCAGCAGCGCCGGGACAGTCTCCTACGAGCAGTACTTC. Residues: CASSAGTVSYEQYF.

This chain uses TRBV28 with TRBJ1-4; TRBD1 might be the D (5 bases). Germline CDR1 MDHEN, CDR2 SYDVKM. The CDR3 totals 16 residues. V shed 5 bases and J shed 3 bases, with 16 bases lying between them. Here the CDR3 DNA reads TGTGCCAGCAGTCCAAAACCGGGGCCCTCTAATGAAAAACTGTTTTTT. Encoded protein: CASSPKPGPSNEKLFF.

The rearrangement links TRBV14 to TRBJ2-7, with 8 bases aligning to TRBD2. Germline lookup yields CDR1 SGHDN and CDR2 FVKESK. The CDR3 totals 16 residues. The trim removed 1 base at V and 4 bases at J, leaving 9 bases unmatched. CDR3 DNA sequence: TGTGCCAGCAGCCAAGTCTACGGGAGGGCTAATTACGAGCAGTACTTC. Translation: CASSQVYGRANYEQYF. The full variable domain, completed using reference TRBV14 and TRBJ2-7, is EAGVTQFPSHSVIEKGQTVTLRCDPISGHDNLYWYRRVMGKEIKFLLHFVKESKQDESGMPNNRFLAERTGGTYSTLKVQPAELEDSGVYFCASSQVYGRANYEQYFGPGTRLTVT.

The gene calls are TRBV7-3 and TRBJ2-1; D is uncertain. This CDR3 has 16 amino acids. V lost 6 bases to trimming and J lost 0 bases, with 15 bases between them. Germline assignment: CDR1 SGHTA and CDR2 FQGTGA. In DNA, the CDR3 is TGTGCCAGCAGTTCATCCCCTCCCAGCTCCTACAATGAGCAGTTCTTC. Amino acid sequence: CASSSSPPSSYNEQFF.

The CDR3 sequence: CASSRGTGGATDEQYF. CDR3 nucleotides: TGTGCCAGCAGCCGGGGGACAGGGGGCGCAACTGACGAGCAGTACTTC. This chain connects TRBV9 to TRBJ2-7, with TRBD1 matching over 12 bases. This CDR3 contains 16 residues. The V gene end was trimmed by 4 bases and the J gene end by 5 bases; junction bases not matched to a gene: 10. Germline V lookup: CDR1 SGDLS, CDR2 YYNGEE.

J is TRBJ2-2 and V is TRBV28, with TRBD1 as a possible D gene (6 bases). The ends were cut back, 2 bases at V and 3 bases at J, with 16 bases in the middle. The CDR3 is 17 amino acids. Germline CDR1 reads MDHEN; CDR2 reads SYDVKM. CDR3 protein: CASSLRDNSGDTGELFF. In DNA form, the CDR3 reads TGTGCCAGCAGTTTACGGGACAACTCTGGGGACACCGGGGAGCTGTTTTTT. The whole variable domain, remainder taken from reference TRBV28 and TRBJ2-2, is DVKVTQSSRYLVKRTGEKVFLECVQDMDHENMFWYRQDPGLGLRLIYFSYDVKMKEKGDIPEGYSVSREKKERFSLILESASTNQTSMYLCASSLRDNSGDTGELFFGEGSRLTVL.

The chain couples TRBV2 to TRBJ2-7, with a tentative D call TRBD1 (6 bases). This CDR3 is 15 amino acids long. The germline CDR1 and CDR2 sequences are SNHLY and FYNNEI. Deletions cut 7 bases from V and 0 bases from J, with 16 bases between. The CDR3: CASKDIDRSSYEQYF. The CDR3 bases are TGTGCCAGCAAGGATATAGACAGGAGCTCCTACGAGCAGTACTTC.

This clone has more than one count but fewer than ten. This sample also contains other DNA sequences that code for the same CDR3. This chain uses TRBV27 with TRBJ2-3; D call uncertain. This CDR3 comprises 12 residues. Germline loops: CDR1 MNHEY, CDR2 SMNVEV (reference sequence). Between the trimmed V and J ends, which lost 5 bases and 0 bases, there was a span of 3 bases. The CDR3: CASSPSTDTQYF. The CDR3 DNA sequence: TGTGCCAGCAGTCCGAGCACAGATACGCAGTATTTT.